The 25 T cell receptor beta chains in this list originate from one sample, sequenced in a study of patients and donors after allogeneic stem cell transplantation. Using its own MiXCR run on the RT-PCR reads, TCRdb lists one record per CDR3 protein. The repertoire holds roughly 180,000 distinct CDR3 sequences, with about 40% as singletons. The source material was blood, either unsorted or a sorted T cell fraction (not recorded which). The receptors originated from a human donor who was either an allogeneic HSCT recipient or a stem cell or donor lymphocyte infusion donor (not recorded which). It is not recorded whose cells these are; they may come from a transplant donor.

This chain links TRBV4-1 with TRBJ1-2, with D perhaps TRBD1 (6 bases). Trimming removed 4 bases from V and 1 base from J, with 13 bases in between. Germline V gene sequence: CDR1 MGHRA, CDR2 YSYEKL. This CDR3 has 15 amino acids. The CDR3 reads CASSPRTAGNYGYTF. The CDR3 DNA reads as TGCGCCAGCAGCCCGAGGACAGCGGGTAACTATGGCTACACCTTC.

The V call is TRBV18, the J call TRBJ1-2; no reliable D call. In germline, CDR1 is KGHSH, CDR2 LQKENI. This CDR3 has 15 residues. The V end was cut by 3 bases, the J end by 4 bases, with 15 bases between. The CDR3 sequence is CASSPESRGLYGYTF. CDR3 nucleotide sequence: TGTGCCAGCTCACCTGAATCTCGCGGCCTCTATGGCTACACCTTC.

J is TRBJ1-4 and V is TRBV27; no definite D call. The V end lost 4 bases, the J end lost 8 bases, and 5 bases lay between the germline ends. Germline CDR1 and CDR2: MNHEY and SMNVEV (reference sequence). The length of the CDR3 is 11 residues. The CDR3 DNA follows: TGTGCCAGCAGTTCGGGAGAAAAACTGTTTTTT. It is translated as CASSSGEKLFF.

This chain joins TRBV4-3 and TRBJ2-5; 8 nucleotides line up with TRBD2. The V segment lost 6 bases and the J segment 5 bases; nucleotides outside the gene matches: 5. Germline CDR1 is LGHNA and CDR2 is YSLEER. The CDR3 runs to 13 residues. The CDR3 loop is CASSLSSGETQYF. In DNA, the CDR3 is TGCGCCAGCAGTTTGTCTAGCGGGGAGACCCAGTACTTC.

CDR3 sequence reads: CSVMGRGTEAFF. In DNA form, the CDR3 reads TGCAGTGTCATGGGCAGGGGCACTGAAGCTTTCTTT. V usage is TRBV20-1 and J usage is TRBJ1-1, with D possibly being TRBD1 (6 bases). Looked up from germline, CDR1 is DFQATT and CDR2 is SNEGSKA (reference sequence). The CDR3 is made up of 12 amino acids. V lost 7 bases, J lost 4 bases, and 13 bases lay in between.

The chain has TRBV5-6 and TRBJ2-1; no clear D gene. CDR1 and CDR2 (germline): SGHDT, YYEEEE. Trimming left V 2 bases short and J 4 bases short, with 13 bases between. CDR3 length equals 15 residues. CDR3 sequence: CASSFWAAPYNEQFF. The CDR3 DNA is TGTGCCAGCAGCTTCTGGGCAGCCCCATACAATGAGCAGTTCTTC.

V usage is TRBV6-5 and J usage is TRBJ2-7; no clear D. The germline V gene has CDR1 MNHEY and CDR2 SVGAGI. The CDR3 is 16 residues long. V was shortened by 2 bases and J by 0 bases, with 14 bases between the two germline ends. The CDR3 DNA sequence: TGTGCCAGCAGTTACGATCGGACCGGGTCCTCCTACGAGCAGTACTTC. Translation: CASSYDRTGSSYEQYF.

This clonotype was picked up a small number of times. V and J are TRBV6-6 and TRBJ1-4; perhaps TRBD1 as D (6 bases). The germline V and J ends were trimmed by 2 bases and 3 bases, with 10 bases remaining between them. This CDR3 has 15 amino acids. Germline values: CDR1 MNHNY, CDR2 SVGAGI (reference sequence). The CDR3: CASSYGGSPNEKLFF. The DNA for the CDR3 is TGTGCCAGCAGTTACGGGGGCAGTCCTAATGAAAAACTGTTTTTT.

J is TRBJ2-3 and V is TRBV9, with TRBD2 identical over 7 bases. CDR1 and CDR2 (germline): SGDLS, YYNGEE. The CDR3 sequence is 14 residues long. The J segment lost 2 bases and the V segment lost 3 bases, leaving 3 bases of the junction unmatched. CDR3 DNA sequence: TGTGCCAGCAGCGCGGGAGGCGTCACAGATACGCAGTATTTT. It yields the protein CASSAGGVTDTQYF.

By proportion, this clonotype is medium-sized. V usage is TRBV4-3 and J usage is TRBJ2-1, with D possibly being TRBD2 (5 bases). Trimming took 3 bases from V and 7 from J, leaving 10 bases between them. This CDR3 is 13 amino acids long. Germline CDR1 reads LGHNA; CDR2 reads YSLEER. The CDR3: CASSQLLANEQFF. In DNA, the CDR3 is TGCGCCAGCAGCCAGTTGCTAGCTAATGAGCAGTTCTTC.

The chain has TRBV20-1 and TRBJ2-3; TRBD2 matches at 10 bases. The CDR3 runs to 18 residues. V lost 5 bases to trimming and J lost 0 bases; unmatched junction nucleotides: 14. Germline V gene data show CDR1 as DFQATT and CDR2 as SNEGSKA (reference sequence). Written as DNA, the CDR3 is TGCAGTGCTCCTCTTCCCCAGCGGGAGGGGTGGAGCACAGATACGCAGTATTTT. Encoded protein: CSAPLPQREGWSTDTQYF.

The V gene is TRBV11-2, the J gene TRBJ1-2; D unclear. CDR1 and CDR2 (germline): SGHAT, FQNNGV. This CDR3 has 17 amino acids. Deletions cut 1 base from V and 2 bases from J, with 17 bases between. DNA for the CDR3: TGTGCCAGCAGCTTAGGGGTTTGGACGGAGCAAAACTATGGCTACACCTTC. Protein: CASSLGVWTEQNYGYTF.

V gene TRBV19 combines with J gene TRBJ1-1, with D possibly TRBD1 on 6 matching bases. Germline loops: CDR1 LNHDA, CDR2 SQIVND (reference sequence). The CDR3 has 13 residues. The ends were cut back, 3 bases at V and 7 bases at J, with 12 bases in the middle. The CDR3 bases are TGTGCCAGTAGTATGGGGGGCACGGGTGAAGCTTTCTTT. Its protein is CASSMGGTGEAFF. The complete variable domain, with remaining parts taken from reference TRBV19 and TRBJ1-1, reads DGGITQSPKYLFRKEGQNVTLSCEQNLNHDAMYWYRQDPGQGLRLIYYSQIVNDFQKGDIAEGYSVSREKKESFPLTVTSAQKNPTAFYLCASSMGGTGEAFFGQGTRLTVV.

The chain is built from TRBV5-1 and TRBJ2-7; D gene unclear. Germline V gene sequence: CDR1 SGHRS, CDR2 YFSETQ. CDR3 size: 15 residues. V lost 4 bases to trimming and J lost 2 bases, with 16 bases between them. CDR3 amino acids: CASSPSSVRTYEQYF. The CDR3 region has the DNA TGCGCCAGCAGCCCCTCCTCCGTTCGGACCTACGAGCAGTACTTC.

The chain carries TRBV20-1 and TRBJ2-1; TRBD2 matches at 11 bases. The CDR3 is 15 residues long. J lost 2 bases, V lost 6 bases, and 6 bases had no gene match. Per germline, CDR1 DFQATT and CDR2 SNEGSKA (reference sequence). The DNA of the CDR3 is TGCAGTGCACCGAGGACTAGCGGGCCCTACAATGAGCAGTTCTTC. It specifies CSAPRTSGPYNEQFF.

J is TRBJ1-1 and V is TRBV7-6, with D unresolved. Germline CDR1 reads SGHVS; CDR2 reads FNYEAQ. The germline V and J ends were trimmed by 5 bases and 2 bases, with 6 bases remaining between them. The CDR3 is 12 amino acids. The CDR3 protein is CASSEANTEAFF. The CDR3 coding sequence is TGTGCCAGCAGCGAAGCCAACACTGAAGCTTTCTTT.

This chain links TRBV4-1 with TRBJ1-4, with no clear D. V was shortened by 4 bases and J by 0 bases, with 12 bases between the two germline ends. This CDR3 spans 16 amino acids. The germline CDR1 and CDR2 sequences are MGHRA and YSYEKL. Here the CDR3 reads CASSLKELATNEKLFF. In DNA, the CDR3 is TGCGCCAGCAGCCTTAAGGAGCTTGCAACTAATGAAAAACTGTTTTTT.

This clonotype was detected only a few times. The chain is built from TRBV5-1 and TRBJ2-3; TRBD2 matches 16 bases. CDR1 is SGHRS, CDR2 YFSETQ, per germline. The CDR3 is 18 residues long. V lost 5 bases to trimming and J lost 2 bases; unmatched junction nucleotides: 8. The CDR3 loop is CASSSGLAGGPLTDTQYF. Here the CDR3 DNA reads TGCGCCAGCAGTTCGGGACTAGCGGGAGGGCCCCTCACAGATACGCAGTATTTT. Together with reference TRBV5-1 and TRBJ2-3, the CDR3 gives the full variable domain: KAGVTQTPRYLIKTRGQQVTLSCSPISGHRSVSWYQQTPGQGLQFLFEYFSETQRNKGNFPGRFSGRQFSNSRSEMNVSTLELGDSALYLCASSSGLAGGPLTDTQYFGPGTRLTVL.

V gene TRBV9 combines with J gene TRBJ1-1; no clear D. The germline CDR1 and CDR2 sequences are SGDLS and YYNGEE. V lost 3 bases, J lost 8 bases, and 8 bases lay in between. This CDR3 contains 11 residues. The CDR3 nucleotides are TGTGCCAGCAGCGGAGTAAGGGAAGCTTTCTTT. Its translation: CASSGVREAFF.

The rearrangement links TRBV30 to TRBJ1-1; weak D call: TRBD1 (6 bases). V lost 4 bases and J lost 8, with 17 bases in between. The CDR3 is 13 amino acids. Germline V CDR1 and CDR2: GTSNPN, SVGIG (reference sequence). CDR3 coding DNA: TGTGCCTGGACCGAAAGGGGGGGAAAAGAAGCTTTCTTT. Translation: CAWTERGGKEAFF.

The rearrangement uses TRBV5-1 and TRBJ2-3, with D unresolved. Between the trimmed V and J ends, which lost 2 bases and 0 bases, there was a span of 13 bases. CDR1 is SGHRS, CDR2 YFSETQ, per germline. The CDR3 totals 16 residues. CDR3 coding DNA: TGCGCCAGCAGCTTAACCGCGCGGCCCAGCACAGATACGCAGTATTTT. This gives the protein CASSLTARPSTDTQYF.

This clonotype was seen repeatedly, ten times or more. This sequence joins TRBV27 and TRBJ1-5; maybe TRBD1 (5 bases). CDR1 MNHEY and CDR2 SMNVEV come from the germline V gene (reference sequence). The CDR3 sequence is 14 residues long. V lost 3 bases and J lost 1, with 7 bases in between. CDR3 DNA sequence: TGTGCCAGCAGTTTGGGGCTAAGCAATCAGCCCCAGCATTTT. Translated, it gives CASSLGLSNQPQHF.

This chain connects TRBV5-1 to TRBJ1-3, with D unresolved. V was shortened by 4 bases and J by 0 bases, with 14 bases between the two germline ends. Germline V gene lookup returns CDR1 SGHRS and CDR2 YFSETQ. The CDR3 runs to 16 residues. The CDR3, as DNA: TGCGCCAGCAGCCCTTACCGACATCGCTCTGGAAACACCATATATTTT. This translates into CASSPYRHRSGNTIYF.

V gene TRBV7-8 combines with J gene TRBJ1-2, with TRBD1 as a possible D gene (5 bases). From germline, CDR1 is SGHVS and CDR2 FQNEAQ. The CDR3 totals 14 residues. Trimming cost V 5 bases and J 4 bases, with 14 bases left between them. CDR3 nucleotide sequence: TGTGCCAGCAGCCAGGGACCGGACGGCTATGGCTACACCTTC. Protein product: CASSQGPDGYGYTF.

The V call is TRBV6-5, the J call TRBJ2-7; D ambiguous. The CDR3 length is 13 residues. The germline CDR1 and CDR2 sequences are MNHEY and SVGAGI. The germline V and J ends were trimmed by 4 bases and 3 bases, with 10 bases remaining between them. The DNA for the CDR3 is TGTGCCAGCAGTTCAAGGACGTTCTACGAGCAGTACTTC. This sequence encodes CASSSRTFYEQYF.